This T cell receptor beta chain was captured in a study of blood T cell repertoires in COVID-19. The CDR3 is made up of 14 amino acids. CDR1 and CDR2 (germline): SGHTA, FQGNSA. The ends lost 3 bases at V and 13 bases at J; junction bases unmatched: 8. Generated by immunoSEQ multiplex PCR, the TCRdb table keeps only in-frame clones and is missing some. Found here are 25,000 to 35,000 clones, over 75% of them singletons; the top ten hold about a sixth. Sequences were obtained from peripheral blood. The clonotype was recovered from a woman aged 60-75 years with acute or convalescent COVID-19. The rearrangement links TRBV7-2 to TRBJ1-6, with TRBD1 matching 8 bases. The CDR3 region is CASSFGQGRLPLHF. The CDR3, as DNA: TGTGCCAGCAGCTTCGGACAGGGTCGTCTCCCCCTCCACTTT.